The 4 T cell receptor beta chains below all came from one sample that was sequenced in a study of blood T cell repertoires in COVID-19. Libraries were prepared by immunoSEQ multiplex PCR; TCRdb keeps only in-frame clonotypes and omits some of them. The sample contains roughly 75,000 clones, 80% to 90% of which appear only once. The specimen was peripheral blood. These receptors all stem from an elderly man in a cohort sampled during active COVID-19.

This clone has just a few counts. The chain uses TRBV23-1 and TRBJ2-5, with D tentatively TRBD1 (5 bases). TRBV23-1 is assigned to the ORF class and has an uncertain function. The CDR3 has 16 residues. Trimming pared 3 bases from V and 0 bases from J, leaving 14 bases between. CDR3: CASSQNTGMYQETQYF. The CDR3 bases are TGCGCCAGCAGTCAGAATACAGGAATGTACCAAGAGACCCAGTACTTC.

This clone was seen more than once but under ten times. The chain employs TRBV7-9 and TRBJ1-2, with 10 bases fitting TRBD1. The germline gives CDR1 SEHNR, CDR2 FQNEAQ (reference sequence). Trimming removed 4 bases from V and 2 bases from J; junction bases left unmatched: 4. This CDR3 has 15 residues. CDR3 DNA: TGTGCCAGCAGCTCAGGACAGGGGGTCAACTATGGCTACACCTTC. Protein: CASSSGQGVNYGYTF.

V gene TRBV9 combines with J gene TRBJ2-5, with D perhaps TRBD2 (6 bases). CDR1 is SGDLS, CDR2 YYNGEE, per germline. Deletions cut 0 bases from V and 4 bases from J, with 13 bases between. The CDR3 is made up of 15 amino acids. CDR3 DNA sequence: TGTGCCAGCAGCGTAGCGGGGACTGGGGGAGAGACCCAGTACTTC. Protein sequence: CASSVAGTGGETQYF.

This clone turned up a few times. V gene TRBV7-9 combines with J gene TRBJ2-5, with 10 bases matching TRBD2. Trimming at V came to 4 bases and at J to 3 bases, leaving 14 bases not matched to a gene. This CDR3 has 18 amino acids. Germline V gene sequence: CDR1 SEHNR, CDR2 FQNEAQ (reference sequence). CDR3 region: CASSSSGWTSGIKETQYF. In DNA form, the CDR3 reads TGTGCCAGCAGCTCATCGGGGTGGACTAGCGGTATTAAAGAGACCCAGTACTTC.